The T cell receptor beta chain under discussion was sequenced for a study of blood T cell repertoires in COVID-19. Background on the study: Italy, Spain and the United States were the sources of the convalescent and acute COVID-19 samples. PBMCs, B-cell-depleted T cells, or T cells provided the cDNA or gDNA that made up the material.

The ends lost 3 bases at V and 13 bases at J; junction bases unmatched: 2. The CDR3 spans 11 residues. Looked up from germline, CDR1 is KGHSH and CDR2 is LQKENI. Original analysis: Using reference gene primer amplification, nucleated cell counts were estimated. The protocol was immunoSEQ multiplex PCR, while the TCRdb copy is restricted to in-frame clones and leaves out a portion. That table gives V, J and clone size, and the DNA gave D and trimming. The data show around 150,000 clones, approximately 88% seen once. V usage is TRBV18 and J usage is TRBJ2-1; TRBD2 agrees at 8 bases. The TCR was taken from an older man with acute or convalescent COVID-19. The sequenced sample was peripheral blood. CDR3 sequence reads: CASSPLAGQFF. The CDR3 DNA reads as TGTGCCAGCTCACCTCTAGCGGGCCAGTTCTTC.